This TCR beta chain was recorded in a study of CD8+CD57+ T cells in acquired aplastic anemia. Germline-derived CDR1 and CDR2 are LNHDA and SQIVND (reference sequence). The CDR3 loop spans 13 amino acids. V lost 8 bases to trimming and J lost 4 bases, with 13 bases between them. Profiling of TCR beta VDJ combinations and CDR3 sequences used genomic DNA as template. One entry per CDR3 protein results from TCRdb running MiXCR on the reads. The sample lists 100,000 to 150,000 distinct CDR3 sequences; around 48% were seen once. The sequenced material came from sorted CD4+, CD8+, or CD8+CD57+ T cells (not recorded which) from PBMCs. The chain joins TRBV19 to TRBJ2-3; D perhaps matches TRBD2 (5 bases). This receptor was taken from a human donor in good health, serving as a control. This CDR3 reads CASSSLSPDTQYF. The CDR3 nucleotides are TGTGCCAGTTCTAGCCTCTCCCCAGATACGCAGTATTTT. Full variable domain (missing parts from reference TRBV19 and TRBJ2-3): DGGITQSPKYLFRKEGQNVTLSCEQNLNHDAMYWYRQDPGQGLRLIYYSQIVNDFQKGDIAEGYSVSREKKESFPLTVTSAQKNPTAFYLCASSSLSPDTQYFGPGTRLTVL.